These 27 T cell receptor beta chains share one sample of origin, sequenced in a study of blood T cell repertoires in COVID-19. TCRdb's copy holds only in-frame clones and misses some; the assay was immunoSEQ multiplex PCR. This sample carries roughly 390,000 clones, 87% of them seen once, and the ten largest clones take 8.5% to 12%. Sequenced: peripheral blood. These receptors all come from a woman in her 30s with COVID-19, enrolled during active disease.

The chain recombines TRBV1 with TRBJ2-1; the D call in the table, TRBD2, was not verified against the DNA. TRBV1 counts as a pseudogene. The CDR3 is 13 amino acids. The CDR3 bases are TGCACCAGCAGCCAAGATCTAGACAATGAGCAGTTCTTC. This encodes CTSSQDLDNEQFF.

The chain employs TRBV9 and TRBJ2-1; 8 nucleotides match TRBD1. The CDR3 loop spans 15 amino acids. CDR1 is SGDLS and CDR2 is YYNGEE in the germline V gene. The trim removed 0 bases at V and 6 bases at J, leaving 5 bases unmatched. CDR3 nucleotides: TGTGCCAGCAGCGTAGGGGACAGGATCCTCAATGAGCAGTTCTTC. Translation gives CASSVGDRILNEQFF. Drawing the rest from reference TRBV9 and TRBJ2-1, the complete variable domain is DSGVTQTPKHLITATGQRVTLRCSPRSGDLSVYWYQQSLDQGLQFLIQYYNGEERAKGNILERFSAQQFPDLHSELNLSSLELGDSALYFCASSVGDRILNEQFFGPGTRLTVL.

The chain is built from TRBV24-1 and TRBJ2-4, with D unclear. The CDR3 is made up of 13 amino acids. The V gene lost 4 bases and the J gene lost 4 bases, with 7 bases spanning the gap. Per germline, CDR1 KGHDR and CDR2 SFDVKD. The CDR3 sequence: CATSDGTKNIQYF. CDR3 DNA sequence: TGTGCCACCAGTGACGGTACTAAAAACATTCAGTACTTC.

This chain links TRBV28 with TRBJ2-7; the match to TRBD1 covers 7 bases. Germline CDR1 is MDHEN and CDR2 is SYDVKM. This CDR3 has 14 residues. Unmatched junction bases numbered 4, after V lost 3 bases and J lost 2 bases. The DNA for the CDR3 is TGTGCCAGCAGTTTGACAGGGTATGCCTACGAGCAGTACTTC. This gives the protein CASSLTGYAYEQYF.

Here the CDR3 DNA reads TGCGCCAGCAGCTTGTACGGGGACAATCAGCCCCAGCATTTT. The encoded protein is CASSLYGDNQPQHF. The chain recombines TRBV5-1 with TRBJ1-5; D unresolved. Germline V CDR1 and CDR2: SGHRS, YFSETQ. The CDR3 is 14 amino acids. Trimming removed 1 base from V and 3 bases from J, with 8 bases in between.

This clone has only one observation. The chain is built from TRBV9 and TRBJ2-1, with D perhaps TRBD1 (6 bases). Germline CDR1 reads SGDLS; CDR2 reads YYNGEE. This CDR3 has 13 amino acids. Trimming cost V 4 bases and J 8 bases, with 13 bases left between them. The CDR3 DNA follows: TGTGCCAGCAGCCTAGACAGGTTGGATGAGCAGTTCTTC. This gives the protein CASSLDRLDEQFF.

The chain carries TRBV5-1 and TRBJ2-4, with TRBD1 as a possible D gene (5 bases). V lost 1 base, J lost 1 base, and 12 bases lay in between. The CDR3 is 16 residues long. The germline CDR1 and CDR2 sequences are SGHRS and YFSETQ. The CDR3 reads CASSLYQGQAKNIQYF. The CDR3 DNA reads TGCGCCAGCAGCTTGTACCAGGGCCAGGCCAAAAACATTCAGTACTTC. The full variable domain, completed using reference TRBV5-1 and TRBJ2-4, is KAGVTQTPRYLIKTRGQQVTLSCSPISGHRSVSWYQQTPGQGLQFLFEYFSETQRNKGNFPGRFSGRQFSNSRSEMNVSTLELGDSALYLCASSLYQGQAKNIQYFGAGTRLSVL.

CDR3 sequence (DNA): TGTGCCGGCAAGGACAGGGCTGAAAAACTGTTTTTT. Its translation is CAGKDRAEKLFF. The chain employs TRBV2 and TRBJ1-4; TRBD1 aligns across 8 bases. The CDR3 sequence is 12 residues long. Per germline, CDR1 SNHLY and CDR2 FYNNEI. The trim removed 11 bases at V and 7 bases at J, leaving 6 bases unmatched.

A few counts support this clone. The chain is built from TRBV6-1 and TRBJ1-6; 12 positions agree with TRBD1. With 2 bases clipped from V and 8 bases from J, the junction kept 10 bases outside the gene matches. Germline CDR1 is MNHNS and CDR2 is SASEGT. This CDR3 contains 18 residues. The CDR3 DNA sequence: TGTGCCAGCAGTGAATATCCGGGACAGGGGGCTTTGGATTCACCCCTCCACTTT. Protein sequence: CASSEYPGQGALDSPLHF.

J is TRBJ2-1 and V is TRBV19, with TRBD2 identical over 11 bases. V was clipped by 6 bases and J by 4 bases; unmatched bases: 8. The CDR3 sequence is 16 residues long. CDR1 LNHDA and CDR2 SQIVND come from the germline V gene (reference sequence). CDR3 DNA sequence: TGTGCCAGTAGCTGGGGGGCTAGCGGGAGGTACAATGAGCAGTTCTTC. Translated: CASSWGASGRYNEQFF.

This clone was detected only once. The chain combines TRBV24-1 with TRBJ2-7; D uncertain. V was trimmed by 12 bases and J by 4 bases, leaving 6 bases between them. The CDR3 has 9 amino acids. Germline V gene data show CDR1 as KGHDR and CDR2 as SFDVKD. CDR3: CAPGYEQYF. The CDR3 DNA is TGTGCCCCCGGTTACGAGCAGTACTTC.

This clone was found a few times. CDR3 sequence reads: CASSSLSAGITYEQYF. The DNA of the CDR3 is TGTGCCAGCAGTTCCCTTTCAGCGGGAATTACCTACGAGCAGTACTTC. This rearrangement joins TRBV6-2 or TRBV6-3 to TRBJ2-7; 7 nucleotides align to TRBD2. Germline trimming cut 4 bases from V and 2 bases from J; bases unmatched to any gene: 11. This CDR3 comprises 16 residues. Germline CDR1 reads MNHEY; CDR2 reads SVGEGT.

The gene calls are TRBV6-2 or TRBV6-3 and TRBJ2-6; 7 bases are shared with TRBD2. V shed 6 bases and J 0 bases; nucleotides not matched to a gene: 14. The CDR3 length is 19 residues. Germline loops: CDR1 MNHEY, CDR2 SVGEGT. This chain's CDR3 is CASSAHGGGFSSGANVLTF. The CDR3 nucleotides are TGTGCCAGCAGCGCTCACGGGGGAGGGTTCAGCTCTGGGGCCAACGTCCTGACTTTC.

The chain links TRBV2 to TRBJ2-5, with TRBD2 matching 8 bases. The V gene end was trimmed by 4 bases and the J gene end by 2 bases; junction bases not matched to a gene: 3. CDR1 is SNHLY and CDR2 is FYNNEI in the germline V gene. The CDR3 has 14 residues. Written as DNA, the CDR3 is TGTGCCAGCAGTGCGGGAGGGTATCAAGAGACCCAGTACTTC. This translates into CASSAGGYQETQYF.

The gene calls are TRBV15 and TRBJ2-1; 9 nucleotides align to TRBD2. The CDR3 sequence is 16 residues long. CDR1 LNHNV and CDR2 YYDKDF come from the germline V gene (reference sequence). With V trimmed by 0 bases and J by 3 bases, 3 bases remained unmatched. The CDR3 DNA sequence: TGTGCCACCAGCAGAGAATTGACTAGCGGCTACAATGAGCAGTTCTTC. It codes for CATSRELTSGYNEQFF. Variable domain in full (rest from reference TRBV15 and TRBJ2-1): DAMVIQNPRYQVTQFGKPVTLSCSQTLNHNVMYWYQQKSSQAPKLLFHYYDKDFNNEADTPDNFQSRRPNTSFCFLDIRSPGLGDTAMYLCATSRELTSGYNEQFFGPGTRLTVL.

V is TRBV6-4 and J is TRBJ2-1; TRBD1 agrees at 12 bases. The CDR3 spans 15 residues. V was pared by 5 bases and J by 9 bases, with 8 bases of the junction left unmatched. From germline, CDR1 is MRHNA and CDR2 SNTAGT. This CDR3 is CASSLGTGGRGEQFF. The CDR3 region has the DNA TGTGCCAGCAGTTTAGGGACAGGGGGCCGGGGTGAGCAGTTCTTC.

The rearrangement joins TRBV7-8 to TRBJ2-3; TRBD2 is a possible D gene (6 bases). The V end lost 5 bases, the J end lost 3 bases, and 12 bases lay between the germline ends. This CDR3 has 14 amino acids. Germline CDR1 is SGHVS and CDR2 is FQNEAQ. As DNA, the CDR3 is TGTGCCAGCAGCCCGGGGGTTAGGACAGATACGCAGTATTTT. It specifies CASSPGVRTDTQYF.

As regards this clone: A read error may produce the germline difference seen at one junction end. The chain links TRBV5-4 to TRBJ2-7; 7 bases map to TRBD2. The CDR3 contains 12 residues. Germline CDR1 is SGHNT and CDR2 is YYREEE (reference sequence). The CDR3 protein is CASSSRLAGESF. The CDR3, as DNA: TGTGCCAGCAGCTCAAGACTAGCCGGTGAGAGCTTC.

This clone was counted a few times. This chain connects TRBV5-1 to TRBJ2-6, with TRBD1 identical over 9 bases. The CDR3 spans 18 residues. Germline V gene sequence: CDR1 SGHRS, CDR2 YFSETQ. Trimming at V came to 4 bases and at J to 4 bases, leaving 12 bases not matched to a gene. Written as DNA, the CDR3 is TGCGCCAGCAGCCGGACCGGGACAGGGCTGGGCGGGGCCAACGTCCTGACTTTC. Encoded protein: CASSRTGTGLGGANVLTF.

This clone was observed once. This chain links TRBV29-1 with TRBJ2-1, with D perhaps TRBD1 (6 bases). The CDR3 has 14 amino acids. Trimming pared 1 base from V and 2 bases from J, leaving 9 bases between. Germline values: CDR1 SQVTM, CDR2 ANQGSEA. The CDR3: CSVEGDTTYNEQFF. The CDR3 nucleotides are TGCAGCGTTGAAGGGGACACCACCTACAATGAGCAGTTCTTC.

V is TRBV28 and J is TRBJ2-1; 13 nucleotides agree with TRBD2. The CDR3 runs 17 residues. The junction had 8 bases not matched to a gene; V was cut back by 5 bases and J by 4 bases. CDR1 is MDHEN and CDR2 is SYDVKM in the germline V gene. CDR3 in DNA: TGTGCCAGCAGTCCCAATCAGGGACTAGCGGGATACAATGAGCAGTTCTTC. Translated: CASSPNQGLAGYNEQFF. Variable domain in full (rest from reference TRBV28 and TRBJ2-1): DVKVTQSSRYLVKRTGEKVFLECVQDMDHENMFWYRQDPGLGLRLIYFSYDVKMKEKGDIPEGYSVSREKKERFSLILESASTNQTSMYLCASSPNQGLAGYNEQFFGPGTRLTVL.

The J gene is TRBJ2-1, the V gene TRBV30; 8 bases line up with TRBD2. Germline CDR1 is GTSNPN and CDR2 is SVGIG (reference sequence). With V trimmed by 7 bases and J by 2 bases, 7 bases remained unmatched. This CDR3 is 14 amino acids long. The CDR3 protein is CAYQAGVPYNEQFF. The CDR3 DNA reads as TGTGCCTACCAAGCGGGAGTCCCCTACAATGAGCAGTTCTTC. The full variable domain, rest sourced from reference TRBV30 and TRBJ2-1, is SQTIHQWPATLVQPVGSPLSLECTVEGTSNPNLYWYRQAAGRGLQLLFYSVGIGQISSEVPQNLSASRPQDRQFILSSKKLLLSDSGFYLCAYQAGVPYNEQFFGPGTRLTVL.

V is TRBV23-1 and J is TRBJ1-5, with TRBD1 identical over 9 bases. TRBV23-1 falls under the ORF class, with uncertain function. V lost 4 bases and J lost 5; bases outside the gene matches: 9. The CDR3 covers 16 residues. CDR3 region: CASSLSFGTGHQPQHF. The CDR3 DNA sequence: TGCGCCAGCAGTCTAAGTTTTGGGACAGGGCATCAGCCCCAGCATTTT.

The rearrangement uses TRBV2 and TRBJ2-3; 8 bases are shared with TRBD1. Germline CDR1 is SNHLY and CDR2 is FYNNEI. Trimming removed 6 bases from V and 3 bases from J; junction bases left unmatched: 5. The CDR3 is 14 amino acids. The CDR3 DNA follows: TGTGCCAGCAGGGGGGACAGGTGGACAGATACGCAGTATTTT. Its translation: CASRGDRWTDTQYF.

This clone has a single count. The chain joins TRBV30 to TRBJ1-5; TRBD1 matches 8 bases. Germline values: CDR1 GTSNPN, CDR2 SVGIG (reference sequence). V lost 4 bases, J lost 7 bases, and 6 bases stayed unmatched. This CDR3 has 13 amino acids. The CDR3 protein is CAWTPDRGQPQHF. DNA for the CDR3: TGTGCCTGGACCCCCGACAGGGGCCAGCCCCAGCATTTT.

This clone was seen more than once but under ten times. This sequence joins TRBV9 and TRBJ2-1; TRBD2 matches at 7 bases. V shed 0 bases, J shed 2 bases, and the junction held 5 bases outside the gene matches. In germline, CDR1 is SGDLS, CDR2 YYNGEE. The CDR3 is 16 residues long. The CDR3 protein is CASSVGPGGTYNEQFF. CDR3 coding DNA: TGTGCCAGCAGCGTAGGACCGGGAGGAACCTACAATGAGCAGTTCTTC.

This clone was picked up a small number of times. The genes are TRBV5-1 and TRBJ2-2; TRBD1 agrees at 9 bases. Germline V gene sequence: CDR1 SGHRS, CDR2 YFSETQ. The length of the CDR3 is 16 residues. V was pared by 0 bases and J by 7 bases, with 7 bases of the junction left unmatched. The CDR3 nucleotides are TGCGCCAGCAGCTTGGGCGGGACAGGGACCGGCGGGGAGCTGTTTTTT. This translates into CASSLGGTGTGGELFF.